The source of this T cell receptor (beta chain) is a study of lymphopenia after photon versus proton radiotherapy. Findings and caveats of the study: Better survival with proton therapy was suggested as possible, not demonstrated.

With V trimmed by 7 bases and J by 4 bases, 11 bases remained unmatched. The CDR3 contains 17 residues. Germline V gene data show CDR1 as LNHDA and CDR2 as SQIVND (reference sequence). Comments on this clone: Its antigen is currently unknown.

This table comes from immunoSEQ multiplex PCR, and its TCRdb copy is limited to in-frame clones, with some not included. The table has 15,000 to 20,000 clones, more than 85% seen once. Sample: peripheral blood, taken from a patient treated with proton-based radiotherapy. This chain connects TRBV19 to TRBJ1-3; 12 bases are a match to TRBD1. This TCR derives from a woman aged 60-75 years with cholangiocarcinoma. Some clones in this sample may be carry-over from other donors' samples. CDR3 nucleotides: TGTGCCAGTATCCCCCCTGGGACAGGGGGCTCGGGAAACACCATATATTTT. Its translation: CASIPPGTGGSGNTIYF.